The rows below give T cell receptor beta chains drawn from one sample of a study of patients and donors after allogeneic stem cell transplantation. One entry per CDR3 protein results from TCRdb running MiXCR on the RT-PCR reads. The table has about a million distinct CDR3 sequences, 18% seen once. Sample: blood, either unsorted or a sorted T cell fraction (not recorded which). These receptors originate from a human donor who was either an allogeneic HSCT recipient or a stem cell or donor lymphocyte infusion donor (not recorded which). It is not recorded whose cells these are; they may come from a transplant donor. Both conserved end residues are part of each CDR3. A D gene is named only where the DNA matches it firmly. Where a row states a size, it is once, few, many or the class of an expanded clone; other rows omit it.

size	D	J	V	CDR3	DNA
NA	NA	TRBJ1-6	TRBV20-1	CSASSGGSWNSPLHF	TGCAGTGCTAGTTCCGGGGGGAGTTGGAATTCACCCCTCCACTTT
NA	NA	TRBJ1-1	TRBV29-1	CSVLGMNTEAFF	TGCAGCGTTTTAGGTATGAACACTGAAGCTTTCTTT
NA	TRBD2	TRBJ2-2	TRBV5-1	CASSLWGLAGARANTGELFF	TGCGCCAGCAGCTTGTGGGGACTAGCGGGAGCCCGCGCGAACACCGGGGAGCTGTTTTTT
NA	NA	TRBJ2-3	TRBV6-5	CASSYGAQRSTDTQYF	TGTGCCAGCAGTTATGGGGCACAAAGGTCTACAGATACGCAGTATTTT
few	NA	TRBJ1-1	TRBV5-1	CASSLNRGEAFF	TGCGCCAGCAGCTTGAATAGGGGTGAAGCTTTCTTT
NA	TRBD1	TRBJ2-7	TRBV6-1	CASRPSRGQGAEQYF	TGTGCCAGCAGACCGAGTAGGGGACAGGGGGCCGAGCAGTACTTC
NA	TRBD1	TRBJ1-1	TRBV5-1	CASSSGQGKNTEAFF	TGCGCCAGCAGCTCCGGACAGGGGAAGAACACTGAAGCTTTCTTT
few	NA	TRBJ2-2	TRBV12-3/TRBV12-4	CASNLMGGNTGELFF	TGTGCCAGCAATCTCATGGGGGGGAACACCGGGGAGCTGTTTTTT
NA	TRBD2	TRBJ2-3	TRBV20-1	CSARDYGRGGTDTQYF	TGCAGTGCTAGAGATTACGGGCGGGGGGGCACAGATACGCAGTATTTT
few	TRBD1	TRBJ1-6	TRBV5-1	CASRYRGDSPLHF	TGCGCCTCCCGCTACAGGGGGGATTCACCCCTCCACTTT
few	NA	TRBJ2-7	TRBV29-1	CSVEWGDASYEQYF	TGCAGCGTCGAGTGGGGGGACGCCTCCTACGAGCAGTACTTC
many	TRBD2	TRBJ2-1	TRBV7-3	CASSLPTGTRNEQFF	TGTGCCAGCAGCTTACCCACAGGGACTAGAAATGAGCAGTTCTTC
NA	NA	TRBJ2-7	TRBV4-3	CASSQAVLAYEQYF	TGCGCCAGCAGCCAGGCGGTCTTGGCCTACGAGCAGTACTTC
few	NA	TRBJ2-6	TRBV13	CASSLGPRGSGANVLTF	TGTGCCAGCAGCTTAGGTCCCAGGGGATCTGGGGCCAACGTCCTGACTTTC
few	NA	TRBJ1-4	TRBV10-3	CASGGQGGQNEKLFF	TGTGCCAGCGGGGGACAAGGGGGGCAAAATGAAAAACTGTTTTTT
few	TRBD2	TRBJ2-1	TRBV5-1	CASSVTVAGPFNEQFF	TGCGCCAGCAGCGTAACGGTAGCGGGGCCTTTCAATGAGCAGTTCTTC
NA	NA	TRBJ2-7	TRBV5-5	CASRTLGGGPQLSYEQYF	TGTGCCAGCAGAACCCTCGGTGGCGGCCCACAACTCTCCTACGAGCAGTACTTC
NA	NA	TRBJ1-4	TRBV28	CASSLSWQGGEKLFF	TGTGCCAGCAGTTTGTCGTGGCAGGGCGGTGAAAAACTGTTTTTT
few	NA	TRBJ2-7	TRBV28	CASSLGTKGVHEQYF	TGTGCCAGCAGTTTAGGGACCAAGGGAGTACACGAGCAGTACTTC
few	NA	TRBJ2-3	TRBV9	CASSVAATPDTQYF	TGTGCCAGCAGCGTAGCAGCCACGCCAGATACGCAGTATTTT
few	NA	TRBJ2-1	TRBV25-1	CASSPLYSYNEQFF	TGTGCCAGCTCTCCTTTGTACTCCTACAATGAGCAGTTCTTC
once	NA	TRBJ1-1	TRBV30	CAWSVAENTEAFF	TGTGCCTGGAGTGTAGCAGAGAACACTGAAGCTTTCTTT
few	TRBD2	TRBJ2-3	TRBV18	CASSPRTPGLGRTDTQYF	TGTGCCAGCTCACCAAGGACTCCGGGACTAGGGAGAACAGATACGCAGTATTTT
many	NA	TRBJ2-1	TRBV12-3/TRBV12-4	CASSLGGDSNNEQFF	TGTGCCAGCAGTTTAGGGGGGGATTCCAACAATGAGCAGTTCTTC
NA	TRBD2	TRBJ2-7	TRBV5-5	CASSWGTGTTLSYEQYF	TGTGCCAGCAGCTGGGGTACTGGGACTACCCTCTCCTACGAGCAGTACTTC
few	NA	TRBJ1-6	TRBV5-6	CASSLRGREQNSPLHF	TGTGCCAGCAGCCTCAGGGGCCGCGAACAGAATTCACCCCTCCACTTT
few	TRBD1	TRBJ1-1	TRBV5-1	CASSAATGGWTEAFF	TGCGCCAGCAGCGCAGCGACAGGGGGCTGGACTGAAGCTTTCTTT
NA	NA	TRBJ2-3	TRBV5-1	CASRAEPLSTDTQYF	TGCGCCAGCAGGGCAGAGCCTCTAAGCACAGATACGCAGTATTTT
few	TRBD2	TRBJ2-2	TRBV10-3	CAISGGTSAGELFF	TGTGCCATCAGCGGGGGGACGTCGGCCGGGGAGCTGTTTTTT
NA	TRBD2	TRBJ2-1	TRBV12-3/TRBV12-4	CASSHSGRAYNEQFF	TGTGCCAGCAGTCATAGCGGGAGGGCCTACAATGAGCAGTTCTTC
NA	TRBD1	TRBJ1-2	TRBV30	CAWSARDRGGYTF	TGTGCCTGGAGTGCACGGGACAGAGGTGGCTACACCTTC
NA	NA	TRBJ1-2	TRBV27	CASLDTNGYTF	TGTGCCAGCTTAGACACGAATGGCTACACCTTC
NA	TRBD2	TRBJ2-1	TRBV6-5	CASSYSGLAGGPLEQFF	TGTGCCAGCAGTTACTCCGGACTAGCGGGGGGGCCCCTTGAGCAGTTCTTC
NA	TRBD2	TRBJ2-7	TRBV4-1	CASSQPTSGGNEQYF	TGCGCCAGCAGCCAACCAACTAGCGGGGGGAACGAGCAGTACTTC
NA	TRBD2	TRBJ2-1	TRBV28	CASRDSGLAGYYNEQFF	TGTGCCAGCAGAGATTCTGGACTAGCGGGATATTACAATGAGCAGTTCTTC
NA	TRBD1	TRBJ1-6	TRBV7-8	CASSTREQRTGGRNSPLHF	TGTGCCAGCAGCACCAGAGAGCAGCGGACAGGGGGACGTAATTCACCCCTCCACTTT